This is a list of T cell receptor beta chains from one sample in a study of blood T cell repertoires in COVID-19. Assay: immunoSEQ multiplex PCR; the TCRdb copy retains only in-frame clones and omits some. The table has 300,000 to 450,000 clones, 88% seen once. Sequenced: PBMCs or T cells enriched from blood (not recorded which). The receptors come from a woman aged 25 to 39 who had been exposed to COVID-19. Each CDR3 is given with its conserved first and last residue.

J	V	CDR3
TRBJ2-2	TRBV7-6	CASSLSTDSTGELFF
TRBJ1-2	TRBV10-3	CAISDDSYGYTF
TRBJ2-5	TRBV5-4	CASSLSSRDTRETQYF
TRBJ1-4	TRBV2	CASSEVGTRNNEKLFF
TRBJ1-5	TRBV5-6	CASSHRAGAHQPQHF
TRBJ1-6	TRBV27	CASSFSSYSYNSPLHF
TRBJ2-2	TRBV6-1	CASSGGVAGETGELFF
TRBJ1-5	TRBV19	CASSRDRSSNQPQHF
TRBJ2-7	TRBV11-2	CASSFVPLKTGNEQYF
TRBJ2-2	TRBV30	CAWGGAANTGELFF
TRBJ1-1	TRBV19	CASRKGVGGAFF
TRBJ2-3	TRBV7-3	CASSSRGGRALADTQYF
TRBJ2-7	TRBV4-2	CASSQASGLAGYEQYF
TRBJ2-7	TRBV19	CASSLSRGRSYEQYF
TRBJ1-5	TRBV19	CASSQSPPGYDQPQHF
TRBJ1-4	TRBV27	CASSLRRNEKLFF
TRBJ1-4	TRBV18	CASSPAAVRPGWEKLFF